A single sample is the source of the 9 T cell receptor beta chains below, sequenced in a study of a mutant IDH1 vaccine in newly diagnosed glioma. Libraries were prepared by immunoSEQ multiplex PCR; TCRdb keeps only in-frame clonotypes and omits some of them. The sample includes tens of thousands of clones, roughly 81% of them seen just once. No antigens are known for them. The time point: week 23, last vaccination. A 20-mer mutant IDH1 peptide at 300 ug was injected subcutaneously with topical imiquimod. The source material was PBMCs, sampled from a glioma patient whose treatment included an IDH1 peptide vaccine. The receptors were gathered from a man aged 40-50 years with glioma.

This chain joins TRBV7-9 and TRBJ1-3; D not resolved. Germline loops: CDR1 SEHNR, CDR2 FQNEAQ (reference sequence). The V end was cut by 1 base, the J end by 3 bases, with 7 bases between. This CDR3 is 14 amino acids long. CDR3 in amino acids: CASSLDRVGNTIYF. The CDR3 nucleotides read TGTGCCAGCAGCTTAGATAGGGTTGGAAACACCATATATTTT.

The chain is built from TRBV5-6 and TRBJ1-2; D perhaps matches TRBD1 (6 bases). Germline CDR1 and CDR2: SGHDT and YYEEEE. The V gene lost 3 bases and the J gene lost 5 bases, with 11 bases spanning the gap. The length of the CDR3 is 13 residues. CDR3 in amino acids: CASSSQGIYGYTF. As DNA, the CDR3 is TGTGCCAGCAGCTCGCAGGGGATTTATGGCTACACCTTC.

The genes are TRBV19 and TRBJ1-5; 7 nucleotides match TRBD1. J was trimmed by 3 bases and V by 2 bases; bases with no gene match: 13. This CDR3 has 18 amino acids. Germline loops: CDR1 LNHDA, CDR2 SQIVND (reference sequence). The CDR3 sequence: CASSISLTGKGLNQPQHF. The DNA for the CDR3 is TGTGCCAGTAGTATATCCTTGACAGGGAAGGGACTCAATCAGCCCCAGCATTTT.

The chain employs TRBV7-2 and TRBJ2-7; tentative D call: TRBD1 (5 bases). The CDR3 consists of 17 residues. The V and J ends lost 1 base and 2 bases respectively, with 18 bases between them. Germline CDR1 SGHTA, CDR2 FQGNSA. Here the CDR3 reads CASSLGPSLTVPYEQYF. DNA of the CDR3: TGTGCCAGCAGCTTAGGGCCCTCCCTGACAGTTCCCTACGAGCAGTACTTC.

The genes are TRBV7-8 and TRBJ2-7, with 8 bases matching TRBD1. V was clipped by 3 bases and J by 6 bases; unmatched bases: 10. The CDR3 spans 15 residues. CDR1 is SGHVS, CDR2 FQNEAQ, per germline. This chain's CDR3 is CASSFGRTGYTEQYF. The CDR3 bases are TGTGCCAGCAGCTTCGGACGGACAGGGTATACCGAGCAGTACTTC.

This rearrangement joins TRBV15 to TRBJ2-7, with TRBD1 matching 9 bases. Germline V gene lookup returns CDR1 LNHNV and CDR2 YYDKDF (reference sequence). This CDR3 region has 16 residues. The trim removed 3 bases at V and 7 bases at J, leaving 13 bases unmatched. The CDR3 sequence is CATSSRPGQGREEQYF. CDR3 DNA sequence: TGTGCCACCAGCAGTCGCCCCGGACAGGGGAGGGAGGAGCAGTACTTC.

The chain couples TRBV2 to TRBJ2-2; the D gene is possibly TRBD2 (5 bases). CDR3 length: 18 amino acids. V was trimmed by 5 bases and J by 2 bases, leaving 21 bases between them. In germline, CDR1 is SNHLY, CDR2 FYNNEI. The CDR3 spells CASSTRNPRGINTGELFF. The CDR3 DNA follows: TGTGCCAGCAGTACTAGAAATCCGAGAGGGATTAACACCGGGGAGCTGTTTTTT.

CDR3 region: CASSVALGGGADNEQFF. As DNA, the CDR3 is TGTGCCAGCAGCGTAGCTCTCGGCGGGGGGGCCGATAATGAGCAGTTCTTC. V gene TRBV9 combines with J gene TRBJ2-1, with 9 bases identical to TRBD2. CDR1 is SGDLS and CDR2 is YYNGEE in the germline V gene. After removal of 0 bases from V and 7 bases from J, the junction contained 11 bases not matched to a gene. CDR3 length: 17 residues.

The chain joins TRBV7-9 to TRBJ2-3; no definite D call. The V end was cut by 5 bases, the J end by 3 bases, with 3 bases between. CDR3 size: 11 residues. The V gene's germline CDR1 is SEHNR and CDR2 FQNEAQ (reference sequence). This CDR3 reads CASSQTDTQYF. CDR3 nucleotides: TGTGCCAGCAGCCAAACAGATACGCAGTATTTT.